Listed here are 3 T cell receptor beta chains from one sample, sequenced in a study of CD8+CD57+ T cells in acquired aplastic anemia (dated by TCRdb to 2016 to 2019). Patients chosen for sequencing had shown expansion of CD8+CD57+ cells by flow cytometry. Instrument used: Illumina HiSeq 2000. TCR beta VDJ combination and CDR3 sequence profiling used genomic DNA as the template. TCRdb reran the public reads through fastp at Q25 and MiXCR, keeping productive beta chains. Identical CDR3 proteins give one entry, which carries the most common genes and DNA. This sample is represented by 160,000 or so distinct CDR3 sequences; under 55% of them were singletons. The biggest ten clones account for approximately 3% of the sample. Sequenced sample: sorted CD4+, CD8+, or CD8+CD57+ T cells (not recorded which) from PBMCs. The origin of the receptors is a human donor with aplastic anemia.

The CDR3, as DNA: TGTGCCAGCAGTGATATTGGATCACCCCTCCACTTT. Its protein product is CASSDIGSPLHF. The chain combines TRBV6-1 with TRBJ1-6; D unclear. The length of the CDR3 is 12 residues. CDR1 MNHNS and CDR2 SASEGT come from the germline V gene. Trimming cost V 3 bases and J 10 bases, with 7 bases left between them.

This clonotype was detected many times. The chain is built from TRBV30 and TRBJ2-7, with a weak D call TRBD1 (5 bases). V lost 2 bases, J lost 4 bases, and 9 bases lay in between. CDR3 length: 12 residues. Germline V CDR1 and CDR2: GTSNPN, SVGIG (reference sequence). CDR3 in DNA: TGTGCCTGGAGTTCAGGGTCTTACGAGCAGTACTTC. The encoded protein is CAWSSGSYEQYF.

CDR3 amino acids: CASSLEGAETQYF. In DNA, the CDR3 is TGTGCCAGCAGCCTAGAAGGAGCGGAGACCCAGTACTTC. The V and J genes are TRBV7-9 and TRBJ2-5; D is ambiguous. The CDR3 extends over 13 amino acids. Looked up from germline, CDR1 is SEHNR and CDR2 is FQNEAQ (reference sequence). The ends were cut back, 5 bases at V and 5 bases at J, with 12 bases in the middle.